Here is one TCR beta chain with its context. The antigen remains undetermined. The data belong to a study of cytomegalovirus exposure and HLA in healthy donors. The overall study: One earlier analysis, a look at about 179 million T cells, found roughly 120 million unique TCR beta sequences. Study findings and constraints: Being indistinguishable, some V segments were excluded, TRBV6-2 and TRBV6-3 among them.

Those who donated were healthy bone marrow donors. The CDR3 is made up of 16 amino acids. V was clipped by 6 bases and J by 0 bases; unmatched bases: 7. Germline assignment: CDR1 MRHNA and CDR2 SNTAGT. PCR amplification relied on 60 Vbeta primers (plus 13 Jbeta primers). Measured with immunoSEQ multiplex PCR; TCRdb has only the in-frame clones, and not every one. This table holds 140,000 or so clones, approximately 85% found once. This chain links TRBV6-4 with TRBJ2-3; 9 bases agree with TRBD1. The origin of this receptor is a woman aged 40 to 55 in good health and CMV-seronegative. The sequencing input was PBMCs. The CDR3 nucleotides read TGTGCCAGCAGCCGCCGTGGGACAGGGAGCACAGATACGCAGTATTTT. As protein: CASSRRGTGSTDTQYF.